The 22 T cell receptor beta chains given below trace back to one sample, sequenced in a study of T cell responses to AZD1222 COVID-19 vaccine. TCRdb's copy holds only in-frame clones and misses some; the assay was immunoSEQ multiplex PCR. The table lists approximately 170,000 clones, around 90% of them singletons. Sequences were derived from peripheral blood, sampled 28 days after the second AZD1222 dose. These receptors came from an adult who received the AZD1222 COVID-19 vaccine.

This sequence joins TRBV4-1 and TRBJ2-1, with 9 bases lining up with TRBD2. Germline CDR1 is MGHRA and CDR2 is YSYEKL. V shed 1 base and J 3 bases; nucleotides not matched to a gene: 4. The CDR3 has 16 amino acids. The CDR3: CASSQVRLAVYNEQFF. The CDR3 nucleotides read TGCGCCAGCAGCCAAGTTCGACTAGCGGTCTACAATGAGCAGTTCTTC.

This chain joins TRBV15 and TRBJ1-4; D might be TRBD1 (5 bases). V was pared by 1 base and J by 2 bases, with 8 bases between. This CDR3 contains 15 residues. CDR1 is LNHNV, CDR2 YYDKDF, per germline (reference sequence). The CDR3 here is CATSRGAGTNEKLFF. The CDR3 nucleotides read TGTGCCACCAGCAGAGGAGCAGGGACTAATGAAAAACTGTTTTTT.

The chain uses TRBV19 and TRBJ2-2; the D gene is possibly TRBD2 (6 bases). Germline V lookup: CDR1 LNHDA, CDR2 SQIVND (reference sequence). The CDR3 has 14 residues. V lost 7 bases and J 4 bases, leaving 13 bases between the germline ends. CDR3 DNA: TGTGCCAGTACTCCCGGGAGAGGCACCGGGGAGCTGTTTTTT. Translation: CASTPGRGTGELFF.

The table lists this clone with a count of one. Here the CDR3 reads CASSLFDTQYF. As DNA, the CDR3 is TGTGCCAGCAGTTTATTCGATACGCAGTATTTT. The V gene is TRBV27, the J gene TRBJ2-3, with unresolved D. Trimming pared 1 base from V and 6 bases from J, leaving 2 bases between. This CDR3 has 11 amino acids. Germline V gene data show CDR1 as MNHEY and CDR2 as SMNVEV (reference sequence).

This clone has only one observation. The chain recombines TRBV4-1 with TRBJ2-7; weak D call: TRBD2 (6 bases). V lost 0 bases and J 0 bases, leaving 12 bases between the germline ends. Germline CDR1 MGHRA, CDR2 YSYEKL. CDR3 length: 16 residues. The CDR3 region is CASSQDWAGFSYEQYF. Written as DNA, the CDR3 is TGCGCCAGCAGCCAAGATTGGGCGGGATTCTCCTACGAGCAGTACTTC.

The chain joins TRBV10-2 to TRBJ2-6; D is unresolved. The V gene's germline CDR1 is WSHSY and CDR2 SAAADI. V lost 5 bases and J 4 bases, leaving 12 bases between the germline ends. CDR3 length: 15 residues. CDR3 residues: CASSKPPSGANVLTF. CDR3 DNA: TGCGCCAGCAGTAAACCCCCTTCGGGGGCCAACGTCCTGACTTTC.

V and J are TRBV6-1 and TRBJ1-2; TRBD1 might be the D (5 bases). CDR1 and CDR2 (germline): MNHNS, SASEGT. The CDR3 runs to 14 residues. Trimming left V 2 bases short and J 4 bases short, with 11 bases between. The CDR3 DNA is TGTGCCAGCAGTGAATCCCTACAGGTCTATGGCTACACCTTC. This codes for CASSESLQVYGYTF.

The chain recombines TRBV7-2 with TRBJ2-1; 13 bases fit TRBD2. From germline, CDR1 is SGHTA and CDR2 FQGNSA. Unmatched junction bases numbered 8, after V lost 9 bases and J lost 0 bases. The CDR3 spans 17 residues. The CDR3 DNA follows: TGTGCCAGTTTGACTAGCGGGGGGCCGGGCTCCTACAATGAGCAGTTCTTC. The encoded protein is CASLTSGGPGSYNEQFF. Variable domain in full (rest from reference TRBV7-2 and TRBJ2-1): GAGVSQSPSNKVTEKGKDVELRCDPISGHTALYWYRQSLGQGLEFLIYFQGNSAPDKSGLPSDRFSAERTGGSVSTLTIQRTQQEDSAVYLCASLTSGGPGSYNEQFFGPGTRLTVL.

This chain uses TRBV3-1 (or the pseudogene TRBV3-2) with TRBJ1-1; no clear D gene. Trimming stripped 6 bases from V and 6 bases from J, with 14 bases between. Per germline, CDR1 LGHDT and CDR2 YNNKEL (reference sequence). The CDR3 has 13 residues. In DNA form, the CDR3 reads TGTGCCAGCAGGAGGTCGGGTTCGCCTGAAGCTTTCTTT. Amino acids: CASRRSGSPEAFF.

The chain employs TRBV30 and TRBJ1-1; D is uncertain. This CDR3 comprises 12 residues. The V gene's germline CDR1 is GTSNPN and CDR2 SVGIG (reference sequence). V shed 0 bases and J shed 3 bases, with 5 bases lying between them. CDR3 DNA sequence: TGTGCCTGGAGTGTTTTAGACACTGAAGCTTTCTTT. It specifies CAWSVLDTEAFF.

V gene TRBV28 combines with J gene TRBJ1-1; weak D call: TRBD1 (5 bases). The CDR3 runs to 17 residues. The germline V gene encodes CDR1 MDHEN and CDR2 SYDVKM. With 7 bases removed from V and 5 bases from J, the gap between germline ends came to 26 bases. As DNA, the CDR3 is TGTGCCAGCAATACAAAGGGGTACGGGGTGCTAAGGACTGAAGCTTTCTTT. It specifies CASNTKGYGVLRTEAFF.

The chain's CDR3 is CASRGPGYTF. CDR3 DNA: TGTGCCAGCAGGGGGCCCGGGTACACCTTC. The gene calls are TRBV6-5 and TRBJ1-2, with D perhaps matching TRBD1 (5 bases). The V end lost 6 bases, the J end lost 11 bases, and 10 bases lay between the germline ends. The CDR3 loop spans 10 amino acids. CDR1 and CDR2 (germline): MNHEY, SVGAGI.

The J gene is TRBJ1-1, the V gene TRBV18; possibly TRBD1 for D (6 bases). CDR1 and CDR2 from the germline V gene are KGHSH and LQKENI. V was pared by 1 base and J by 7 bases, with 19 bases between. The CDR3 covers 16 residues. CDR3 DNA: TGTGCCAGCTCACCACGGTCCCCCCAGGGGCGAGGTGAAGCTTTCTTT. The encoded protein is CASSPRSPQGRGEAFF.

The chain uses TRBV27 and TRBJ1-1; D is uncertain. CDR1 and CDR2 (germline): MNHEY, SMNVEV (reference sequence). The CDR3 runs 13 residues. Trimming shortened V by 7 bases and J by 0 bases, and 9 bases separated the two germline ends. CDR3 in DNA: TGTGCCAGCACCGGGCAAATGAACACTGAAGCTTTCTTT. It codes for CASTGQMNTEAFF.

The V gene is TRBV3-1 (or the pseudogene TRBV3-2), the J gene TRBJ1-1, with TRBD1 as a possible D gene (6 bases). The CDR3 totals 16 residues. Germline V gives CDR1 LGHDT, CDR2 YNNKEL (reference sequence). Trimming stripped 1 base from V and 0 bases from J, with 12 bases between. CDR3: CASSQGPGQLNTEAFF. Written as DNA, the CDR3 is TGTGCCAGCAGCCAAGGCCCTGGACAGTTGAACACTGAAGCTTTCTTT.

The J gene is TRBJ1-2, the V gene TRBV2; D is ambiguous. Trimming shortened V by 6 bases and J by 0 bases, and 17 bases separated the two germline ends. The CDR3 has 16 residues. Germline V gene lookup returns CDR1 SNHLY and CDR2 FYNNEI. CDR3 sequence reads: CASSKRERAANYGYTF. Written as DNA, the CDR3 is TGTGCCAGCAGCAAGAGGGAACGGGCAGCTAACTATGGCTACACCTTC.

The chain couples TRBV11-2 to TRBJ1-6; D unresolved. The CDR3 is 15 residues long. CDR1 and CDR2 from the germline V gene are SGHAT and FQNNGV. Trimming cost V 6 bases and J 2 bases, with 11 bases left between them. The CDR3 coding sequence is TGTGCCAGCAGTTTTACTTACACCTATAATTCACCCCTCCACTTT. Protein: CASSFTYTYNSPLHF.

This clone occurred a few times. V and J are TRBV6-5 and TRBJ1-1; 7 bases are shared with TRBD1. V lost 5 bases, J lost 4 bases, and 10 bases stayed unmatched. The CDR3 is 15 residues long. Germline CDR1 MNHEY, CDR2 SVGAGI. CDR3 coding DNA: TGTGCCAGCAGTCCTTCGGATCACAGGGGCACTGAAGCTTTCTTT. Protein: CASSPSDHRGTEAFF.

The genes are TRBV18 and TRBJ2-7; 8 bases match TRBD2. Germline V lookup: CDR1 KGHSH, CDR2 LQKENI. This CDR3 has 13 amino acids. The trim removed 3 bases at V and 3 bases at J, leaving 1 base unmatched. Here the CDR3 reads CASSPAGGYEQYF. CDR3 nucleotide sequence: TGTGCCAGCTCACCGGCGGGGGGCTACGAGCAGTACTTC.

The chain employs TRBV7-9 and TRBJ1-1, with 8 bases fitting TRBD1. In germline, CDR1 is SEHNR, CDR2 FQNEAQ (reference sequence). Unmatched junction bases numbered 8, after V lost 5 bases and J lost 3 bases. The CDR3 consists of 15 residues. CDR3 loop: CASSEYRGSDTEAFF. CDR3 sequence (DNA): TGTGCCAGCAGCGAATACAGGGGGTCGGACACTGAAGCTTTCTTT.

The CDR3 nucleotides are TGTGCCAGCGGACAGAGCCTATACAATGAGCAGTTCTTC. It translates to CASGQSLYNEQFF. The V and J genes are TRBV27 and TRBJ2-1; tentative D call: TRBD1 (6 bases). Germline assignment: CDR1 MNHEY and CDR2 SMNVEV (reference sequence). CDR3 length: 13 residues. Trimming took off 8 bases at V and 4 bases at J, with 12 bases between the two ends.

The V and J genes are TRBV10-3 and TRBJ1-1; the match to TRBD1 covers 7 bases. This CDR3 spans 14 amino acids. Germline lookup yields CDR1 ENHRY and CDR2 SYGVKD. The V segment lost 7 bases and the J segment 0 bases; nucleotides outside the gene matches: 5. The CDR3 nucleotides read TGTGCCATCAAGCGACAGGGATTGAACACTGAAGCTTTCTTT. It is translated as CAIKRQGLNTEAFF.